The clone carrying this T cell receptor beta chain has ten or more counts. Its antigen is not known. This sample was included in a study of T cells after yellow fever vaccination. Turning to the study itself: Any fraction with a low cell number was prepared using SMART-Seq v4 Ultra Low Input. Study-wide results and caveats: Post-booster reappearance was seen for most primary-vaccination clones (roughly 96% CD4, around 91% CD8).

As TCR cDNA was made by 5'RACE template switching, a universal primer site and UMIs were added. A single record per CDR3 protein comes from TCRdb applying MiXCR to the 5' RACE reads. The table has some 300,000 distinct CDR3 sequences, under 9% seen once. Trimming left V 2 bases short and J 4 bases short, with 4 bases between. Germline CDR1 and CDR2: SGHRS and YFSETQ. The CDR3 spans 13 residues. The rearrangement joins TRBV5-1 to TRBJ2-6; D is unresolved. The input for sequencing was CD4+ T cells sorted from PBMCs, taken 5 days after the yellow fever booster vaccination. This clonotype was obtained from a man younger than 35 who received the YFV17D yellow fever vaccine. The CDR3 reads CASSFGGANVLTF. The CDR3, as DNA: TGCGCCAGCAGCTTTGGGGGGGCCAACGTCCTGACTTTC.